Sequencing of this TCR beta chain was carried out in a study of cytotoxic CD8 clonotypes in ibrutinib-treated CLL. Study at large: IGHV unmutated 17 to 18; relapsed/refractory around twelve; treatment-naive approximately 16. After a median of around 68 months, some 14 patients stayed remitted and some 12 progressed; responses had been partial in roughly 25 and complete in 2. Samples had a mean of roughly 280,000 productive templates and tens of thousands of productive rearrangements. General observations from the study: Public clonotypes proved infrequent, and on treatment they shrank or remained steady.

About this clone itself: Its antigen is as yet unknown.

The CDR3 has 14 residues. V shed 5 bases and J shed 0 bases, with 8 bases lying between them. Germline V gives CDR1 PRHDT, CDR2 FYEKMQ (reference sequence). Clones were sequenced by immunoSEQ multiplex PCR, and TCRdb holds only the in-frame ones, with some missing. The sample includes just over 200,000 clones, about three quarters of them seen just once. This chain links TRBV13 with TRBJ1-3; no clear D gene. The TCR was taken from a human donor with chronic lymphocytic leukemia. Sequenced material: PBMCs, taken after 12 months of ibrutinib treatment. The CDR3 region has the DNA TGTGCCAGCAGCGCTTACAGCTCTGGAAACACCATATATTTT. The encoded protein is CASSAYSSGNTIYF.